Shown below are 2 T cell receptor beta chains from a single sample sequenced in a study of vaccination and CD4 T cells after COVID-19. Indicated treatment: roughly 11-day PBMC culture with coronavirus spike peptide pools or control peptides (ViraFEST assay). Once obtained from cultured CD4+ T cells, the DNA was sequenced using the Oncomine TCR Beta short-read assay. TCRdb ran MiXCR on the PCR reads and lists one entry per CDR3 protein. The data contain more than 9,500 distinct CDR3 sequences, roughly half of them singletons. These receptors' targets are unknown. Sequenced material: CD4+ T cells from blood, cultured in vitro. These receptors were obtained from a human donor who had recovered from COVID-19.

This rearrangement joins TRBV2 to TRBJ2-5; TRBD2 matches at 11 bases. The V gene's germline CDR1 is SNHLY and CDR2 FYNNEI. Trimming cost V 4 bases and J 4 bases; bases outside gene matches: 11. The CDR3 totals 17 residues. For the CDR3, the DNA is TGTGCCAGCAGTGGGACGGTCCTAGCGGGGGGTGGAGAGACCCAGTACTTC. The encoded protein is CASSGTVLAGGGETQYF.

This clonotype was seen a few times. The rearrangement joins TRBV12-3 or TRBV12-4 to TRBJ1-6, with D possibly being TRBD1 (6 bases). This CDR3 has 15 amino acids. With 3 bases removed from V and 7 bases from J, the gap between germline ends came to 13 bases. CDR3 sequence: CASSFLGGHNSPLHF. Here the CDR3 DNA reads TGTGCCAGCAGTTTCCTTGGGGGGCACAATTCACCCCTCCACTTT.